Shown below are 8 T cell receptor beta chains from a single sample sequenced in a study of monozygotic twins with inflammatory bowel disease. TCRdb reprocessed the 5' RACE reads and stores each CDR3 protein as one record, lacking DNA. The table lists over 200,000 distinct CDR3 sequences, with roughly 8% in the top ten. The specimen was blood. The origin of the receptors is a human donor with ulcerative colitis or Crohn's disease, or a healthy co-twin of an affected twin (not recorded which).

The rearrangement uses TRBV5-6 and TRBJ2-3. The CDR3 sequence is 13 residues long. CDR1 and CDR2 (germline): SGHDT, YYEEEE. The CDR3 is CASSLGRSDTQYF.

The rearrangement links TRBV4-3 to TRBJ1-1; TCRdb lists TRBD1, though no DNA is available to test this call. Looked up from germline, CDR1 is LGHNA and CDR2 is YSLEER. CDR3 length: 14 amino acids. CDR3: CASSHGRGNTEAFF.

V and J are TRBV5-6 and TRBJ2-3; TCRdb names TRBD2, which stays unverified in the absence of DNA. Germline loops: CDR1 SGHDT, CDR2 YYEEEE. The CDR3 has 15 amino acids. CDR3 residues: CASSFQAGLTDTQYF.

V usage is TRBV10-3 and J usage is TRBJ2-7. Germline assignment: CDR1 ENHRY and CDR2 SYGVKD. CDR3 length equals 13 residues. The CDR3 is CAISGSTPMEQYF.

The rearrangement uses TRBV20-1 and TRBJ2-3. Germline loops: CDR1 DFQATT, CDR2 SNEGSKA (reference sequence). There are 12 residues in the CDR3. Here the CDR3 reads CSASLYTDTQYF.

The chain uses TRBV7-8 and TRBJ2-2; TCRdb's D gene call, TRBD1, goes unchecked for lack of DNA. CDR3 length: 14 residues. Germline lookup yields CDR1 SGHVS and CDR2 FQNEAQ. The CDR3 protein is CASSPGGVVGELFF.

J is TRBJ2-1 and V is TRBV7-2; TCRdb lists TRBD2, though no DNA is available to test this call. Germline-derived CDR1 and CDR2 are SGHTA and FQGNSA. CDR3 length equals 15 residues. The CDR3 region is CASSLMGLSWNEQFF.

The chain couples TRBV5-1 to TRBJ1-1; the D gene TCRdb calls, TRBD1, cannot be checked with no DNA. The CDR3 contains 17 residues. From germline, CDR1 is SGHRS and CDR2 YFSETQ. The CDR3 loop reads CASSLIGQGFMNTEAFF.